Listed here are 2 T cell receptor beta chains from one sample, sequenced in a study of shared clonotypes between healthy human individuals. Libraries were prepared by immunoSEQ multiplex PCR; TCRdb keeps only in-frame clonotypes and omits some of them. The table records 550,000 to 750,000 clones, 95% of them present only once. Terminally differentiated effector memory CD45RA+ cells were excluded from the naive CD8 cells, which were CD45RO-negative and positively selected for CCR7. The sample taken for sequencing was naive CD8+ T cells sorted from blood. The receptors were gathered from a woman under 40 in good health.

This chain uses TRBV27 with TRBJ1-1, with 8 nucleotides matching TRBD1. Trimming took 5 bases from V and 2 from J; bases not matched to a gene: 4. Germline values: CDR1 MNHEY, CDR2 SMNVEV (reference sequence). The CDR3 is made up of 14 amino acids. The CDR3 DNA is TGTGCCAGCAGTATGACAGGGGCTAACACTGAAGCTTTCTTT. Encoded protein: CASSMTGANTEAFF.

This sequence joins TRBV2 and TRBJ1-4; 10 nucleotides line up with TRBD1. V was pared by 4 bases and J by 7 bases, with 18 bases of the junction left unmatched. The CDR3 totals 19 residues. Germline V lookup: CDR1 SNHLY, CDR2 FYNNEI. CDR3 nucleotide sequence: TGTGCCAGCAGTGGGGAGACAGGGGGCGGCGGGGGTTTACGTGAAAAACTGTTTTTT. It yields the protein CASSGETGGGGGLREKLFF.